These 3 T cell receptor beta chains share one sample of origin, sequenced in a study of cytomegalovirus exposure and HLA in healthy donors. PCR primers comprised 60 Vbeta and 13 Jbeta primers. TCRdb's table, derived via immunoSEQ multiplex PCR, lists solely in-frame clones and lacks some. This sample has 150,000 to 200,000 clones, with almost 85% found just once. Sample: PBMCs. The receptors here all came from a woman in her forties or fifties in good health and CMV-seronegative.

This sequence joins TRBV18 and TRBJ2-7; maybe TRBD2 (5 bases). V shed 5 bases and J shed 4 bases, with 6 bases lying between them. This CDR3 is built from 11 residues. From germline, CDR1 is KGHSH and CDR2 LQKENI. DNA for the CDR3: TGTGCCAGCTCAAGCGGTTACGAGCAGTACTTC. It translates to CASSSGYEQYF.

V gene TRBV7-2 combines with J gene TRBJ1-5; TRBD1 matches at 9 bases. Germline-derived CDR1 and CDR2 are SGHTA and FQGNSA. This CDR3 contains 17 residues. With V trimmed by 1 base and J by 7 bases, 11 bases remained unmatched. In DNA form, the CDR3 reads TGTGCCAGCAGCTTAGTCTCCACAGGGGGCATAGGCCAGCCCCAGCATTTT. Translation: CASSLVSTGGIGQPQHF.

The chain combines TRBV11-2 with TRBJ1-1, with no clear D. Trimming stripped 5 bases from V and 3 bases from J, with 19 bases between. Germline-derived CDR1 and CDR2 are SGHAT and FQNNGV. This CDR3 has 16 amino acids. CDR3 DNA sequence: TGTGCCAGCAGCCCGTTTGGGCTTTCGTCAGACACTGAAGCTTTCTTT. Its translation is CASSPFGLSSDTEAFF.